Below, 27 T cell receptor beta chains from the same sample are listed, as sequenced in a study of shared clonotypes between healthy human individuals. Naive CD8 cells, CD45RO-negative and positively selected for CCR7, excluded terminally differentiated effector memory CD45RA+ cells. This table comes from immunoSEQ multiplex PCR, and its TCRdb copy is limited to in-frame clones, with some not included. In the table there are 600,000 or so clones, about 95% of which are singletons. The sample taken for sequencing was naive CD8+ T cells sorted from blood. Receptor source: a woman in her twenties or thirties in good health.

The chain recombines TRBV19 with TRBJ2-3; 8 bases line up with TRBD1. CDR1 and CDR2 from the germline V gene are LNHDA and SQIVND (reference sequence). Trimming cost V 1 base and J 2 bases; bases outside gene matches: 8. CDR3 length: 17 amino acids. CDR3 sequence (DNA): TGTGCCAGTAGTATAGGAGGGCAGGGGGCCCCCACAGATACGCAGTATTTT. Protein: CASSIGGQGAPTDTQYF.

This chain joins TRBV27 and TRBJ2-1, with 8 bases lining up with TRBD2. The CDR3 sequence is 13 residues long. Germline-derived CDR1 and CDR2 are MNHEY and SMNVEV (reference sequence). V lost 6 bases and J lost 10; bases outside the gene matches: 8. The CDR3 is CASSLGLAGEQFF. In nucleotides, the CDR3 is TGTGCCAGCAGCCTCGGACTAGCCGGCGAGCAGTTCTTC.

This chain uses TRBV5-1 with TRBJ2-5, with D possibly matching TRBD2 (5 bases). The CDR3 has 13 amino acids. The V end lost 2 bases, the J end lost 3 bases, and 8 bases lay between the germline ends. Germline CDR1 and CDR2: SGHRS and YFSETQ. The DNA for the CDR3 is TGCGCCAGCAGCTTACCAGCGGAAGAGACCCAGTACTTC. This codes for CASSLPAEETQYF.

The gene calls are TRBV29-1 and TRBJ2-1, with TRBD2 matching 10 bases. Losses at the gene ends were 5 bases for V and 2 bases for J; bases not matched to a gene: 6. Germline values: CDR1 SQVTM, CDR2 ANQGSEA. This CDR3 region has 15 residues. DNA of the CDR3: TGCAGCGTTACCCTCCTAGCGGGGGCCTACAATGAGCAGTTCTTC. It is translated as CSVTLLAGAYNEQFF.

Only a few counts were recorded for this clone. This chain connects TRBV5-4 to TRBJ1-2; 8 bases line up with TRBD1. The V gene end was trimmed by 7 bases and the J gene end by 4 bases; junction bases not matched to a gene: 12. The CDR3 has 15 amino acids. Germline V gene lookup returns CDR1 SGHNT and CDR2 YYREEE (reference sequence). The CDR3 DNA reads as TGTGCCAGCTTCCTCCAGGGGGCGCGGGGCTATGGCTACACCTTC. Translation gives CASFLQGARGYGYTF.

This clone occurred once. The chain is built from TRBV27 and TRBJ2-1; TRBD2 aligns across 9 bases. The V gene's germline CDR1 is MNHEY and CDR2 SMNVEV (reference sequence). Trimming at V came to 6 bases and at J to 7 bases, leaving 7 bases not matched to a gene. The CDR3 runs to 14 residues. CDR3 DNA: TGTGCCAGCAGCTTAGCGGGAGTTGCGAATGAGCAGTTCTTC. Translated: CASSLAGVANEQFF.

The rearrangement joins TRBV4-1 to TRBJ2-3; a weak D match, TRBD2 (5 bases). V was trimmed by 4 bases and J by 4 bases, leaving 9 bases between them. Germline V gene lookup returns CDR1 MGHRA and CDR2 YSYEKL. The CDR3 runs to 13 residues. CDR3 in DNA: TGCGCCAGCAGCCCCTTACTAGCAGATACGCAGTATTTT. Its translation is CASSPLLADTQYF.

This clone occurred once. Other DNA sequences in the same sample also yield this CDR3. The chain joins TRBV27 to TRBJ2-7, with D possibly TRBD2 on 5 matching bases. V gave up 5 bases and J gave up 2 bases, with 10 bases separating them. This CDR3 contains 13 residues. Germline values: CDR1 MNHEY, CDR2 SMNVEV (reference sequence). This CDR3 reads CASSPLGAYEQYF. As DNA, the CDR3 is TGTGCCAGCAGTCCGTTGGGAGCCTACGAGCAGTACTTC.

The CDR3 sequence: CASSHGTLGQPQHF. Written as DNA, the CDR3 is TGCGCCAGCAGCCATGGTACACTGGGGCAGCCCCAGCATTTT. The rearrangement links TRBV4-1 to TRBJ1-5; D is uncertain. Trimming stripped 3 bases from V and 7 bases from J, with 13 bases between. Looked up from germline, CDR1 is MGHRA and CDR2 is YSYEKL. CDR3 length: 14 residues.

The rearrangement uses TRBV2 and TRBJ1-4; a weak D match, TRBD1 (6 bases). V shed 10 bases and J shed 6 bases, with 18 bases lying between them. There are 14 residues in the CDR3. Germline CDR1 reads SNHLY; CDR2 reads FYNNEI. In DNA form, the CDR3 reads TGTGCCACCCAAGGACCGGGACAACATGAAAAACTGTTTTTT. Encoded protein: CATQGPGQHEKLFF.

The chain has TRBV30 and TRBJ2-3, with 10 bases lining up with TRBD2. Germline values: CDR1 GTSNPN, CDR2 SVGIG (reference sequence). The CDR3 covers 15 residues. V shed 0 bases and J 2 bases; nucleotides not matched to a gene: 2. In DNA form, the CDR3 reads TGTGCCTGGAGTGTACTAGCGGGGACCACAGATACGCAGTATTTT. This translates into CAWSVLAGTTDTQYF.

The V call is TRBV11-2, the J call TRBJ2-1; D call uncertain. CDR3 length: 16 amino acids. V shed 5 bases and J shed 0 bases, with 14 bases lying between them. In germline, CDR1 is SGHAT, CDR2 FQNNGV. In DNA, the CDR3 is TGTGCCAGCAGCCCGCCACTCCCCAACTCCTACAATGAGCAGTTCTTC. This translates into CASSPPLPNSYNEQFF.

This clone was observed a single time. The chain recombines TRBV5-4 with TRBJ1-1; D is uncertain. The CDR3 totals 13 residues. Germline lookup yields CDR1 SGHNT and CDR2 YYREEE (reference sequence). Trimming took off 2 bases at V and 11 bases at J, with 16 bases between the two ends. CDR3 sequence (DNA): TGTGCCAGCAGCTTATTGGGTGAAGAAATGGCTTTCTTT. It yields the protein CASSLLGEEMAFF.

To note about this clone: The identical CDR3 is also encoded by other nucleotide sequences in the sample. V usage is TRBV27 and J usage is TRBJ2-1; D gene ambiguous. CDR3 length equals 13 residues. Trimming took off 6 bases at V and 0 bases at J, with 6 bases between the two ends. CDR1 is MNHEY and CDR2 is SMNVEV in the germline V gene (reference sequence). The CDR3 bases are TGTGCCAGCAGATTGAGCTCCTACAATGAGCAGTTCTTC. Amino acid sequence: CASRLSSYNEQFF.

The V gene is TRBV28, the J gene TRBJ2-7; D gene unclear. Trimming took 2 bases from V and 4 from J, leaving 9 bases between them. CDR1 is MDHEN, CDR2 SYDVKM, per germline. The CDR3 totals 13 residues. The CDR3 DNA sequence: TGTGCCAGCAGTTTAAGCTCTTCGTACGAGCAGTACTTC. It specifies CASSLSSSYEQYF.

The genes are TRBV30 and TRBJ2-2; D is undetermined. Per germline, CDR1 GTSNPN and CDR2 SVGIG (reference sequence). The CDR3 consists of 13 residues. V gave up 1 base and J gave up 1 base, with 4 bases separating them. CDR3 protein: CAWSGENTGELFF. Here the CDR3 DNA reads TGTGCCTGGAGTGGAGAGAACACCGGGGAGCTGTTTTTT.

Notes on this clone: Other DNA sequences in this specimen translate into the identical CDR3. CDR3 nucleotide sequence: TGTGCCAGCAGCTTGGGTGGCGAAGAGACCCAGTACTTC. As protein: CASSLGGEETQYF. The rearrangement uses TRBV5-4 and TRBJ2-5; unclear D gene. Germline CDR1 is SGHNT and CDR2 is YYREEE (reference sequence). Trimming took off 0 bases at V and 3 bases at J, with 6 bases between the two ends. The CDR3 runs to 13 residues. The full variable domain, its missing parts supplied by reference TRBV5-4 and TRBJ2-5, is ETGVTQSPTHLIKTRGQQVTLRCSSQSGHNTVSWYQQALGQGPQFIFQYYREEENGRGNFPPRFSGLQFPNYSSELNVNALELDDSALYLCASSLGGEETQYFGPGTRLLVL.

The gene calls are TRBV15 and TRBJ2-7; maybe TRBD1 (5 bases). The CDR3 covers 14 residues. V was pared by 0 bases and J by 6 bases, with 12 bases between. Germline V gene lookup returns CDR1 LNHNV and CDR2 YYDKDF (reference sequence). The DNA of the CDR3 is TGTGCCACCAGCAGAGAAGGGGCGAGTACCGAGCAGTACTTC. Translating gives CATSREGASTEQYF.

The rearrangement links TRBV14 to TRBJ2-1; D possibly corresponds to TRBD2 (5 bases). V lost 0 bases, J lost 0 bases, and 12 bases lay in between. Per germline, CDR1 SGHDN and CDR2 FVKESK. The CDR3 consists of 17 residues. The CDR3 DNA reads TGTGCCAGCAGCCAAGATTTGGGGAGCTACTCCTACAATGAGCAGTTCTTC. Encoded protein: CASSQDLGSYSYNEQFF.

This clone has just one count. The V call is TRBV27, the J call TRBJ1-2; D might be TRBD1 (6 bases). Germline-derived CDR1 and CDR2 are MNHEY and SMNVEV (reference sequence). Trimming removed 2 bases from V and 8 bases from J, with 12 bases in between. The CDR3 totals 13 residues. The chain's CDR3 is CASSLRGARGYTF. The CDR3 region has the DNA TGTGCCAGCAGTTTACGGGGGGCGCGGGGCTACACCTTC.

J is TRBJ2-7 and V is TRBV27; TRBD1 or TRBD2 may be the D gene (6 bases each). The germline gives CDR1 MNHEY, CDR2 SMNVEV (reference sequence). Trimming removed 6 bases from V and 4 bases from J, with 22 bases in between. The CDR3 sequence is 16 residues long. The CDR3 DNA is TGTGCCAGCAGGGGGACTTGGGGGCAGGGCGCTTACGAGCAGTACTTC. Its protein product is CASRGTWGQGAYEQYF.

The chain uses TRBV11-2 and TRBJ2-5; possible D gene TRBD1, 5 bases. Trimming took off 7 bases at V and 0 bases at J, with 15 bases between the two ends. CDR1 is SGHAT, CDR2 FQNNGV, per germline. This CDR3 comprises 15 residues. The CDR3 spells CASTTGATYQETQYF. The DNA of the CDR3 is TGTGCCAGCACAACTGGGGCTACCTACCAAGAGACCCAGTACTTC.

V and J are TRBV9 and TRBJ2-5, with unresolved D. The CDR3 loop spans 15 amino acids. Germline CDR1 reads SGDLS; CDR2 reads YYNGEE. V was cut by 0 bases and J by 11 bases, with 20 bases left in between. DNA of the CDR3: TGTGCCAGCAGCGTAGATCTACTCCAATCAGAAGAGCAGTACTTC. This codes for CASSVDLLQSEEQYF.

The chain uses TRBV15 and TRBJ1-2; D remains unclear. The CDR3 has 14 amino acids. V was shortened by 0 bases and J by 4 bases, with 9 bases between the two germline ends. Per the germline V gene, CDR1 is LNHNV and CDR2 is YYDKDF (reference sequence). CDR3 protein: CATSRDRTAYGYTF. Here the CDR3 DNA reads TGTGCCACCAGCAGAGATCGGACGGCCTATGGCTACACCTTC.

The chain combines TRBV5-1 with TRBJ2-5; D is undetermined. From germline, CDR1 is SGHRS and CDR2 YFSETQ. The CDR3 runs to 14 residues. The V end was cut by 0 bases, the J end by 5 bases, with 11 bases between. The DNA for the CDR3 is TGCGCCAGCAGCTTGGCGGCCATGGCGGAGACCCAGTACTTC. This codes for CASSLAAMAETQYF.

V gene TRBV6-5 combines with J gene TRBJ2-1; D remains ambiguous. The ends were cut back, 2 bases at V and 8 bases at J, with 7 bases in the middle. The CDR3 runs 12 residues. Germline assignment: CDR1 MNHEY and CDR2 SVGAGI. In DNA form, the CDR3 reads TGTGCCAGCAGTTACAATGGGCATGAGCAGTTCTTC. Translated, it gives CASSYNGHEQFF.

The chain uses TRBV6-5 and TRBJ2-7; D is perhaps TRBD1 or TRBD2 (5 bases each). The CDR3 is made up of 14 amino acids. Deletions cut 5 bases from V and 1 base from J, with 12 bases between. The germline CDR1 and CDR2 sequences are MNHEY and SVGAGI. The CDR3 coding sequence is TGTGCCAGCAGTACCCCGGGGCGATCCTACGAGCAGTACTTC. It specifies CASSTPGRSYEQYF.